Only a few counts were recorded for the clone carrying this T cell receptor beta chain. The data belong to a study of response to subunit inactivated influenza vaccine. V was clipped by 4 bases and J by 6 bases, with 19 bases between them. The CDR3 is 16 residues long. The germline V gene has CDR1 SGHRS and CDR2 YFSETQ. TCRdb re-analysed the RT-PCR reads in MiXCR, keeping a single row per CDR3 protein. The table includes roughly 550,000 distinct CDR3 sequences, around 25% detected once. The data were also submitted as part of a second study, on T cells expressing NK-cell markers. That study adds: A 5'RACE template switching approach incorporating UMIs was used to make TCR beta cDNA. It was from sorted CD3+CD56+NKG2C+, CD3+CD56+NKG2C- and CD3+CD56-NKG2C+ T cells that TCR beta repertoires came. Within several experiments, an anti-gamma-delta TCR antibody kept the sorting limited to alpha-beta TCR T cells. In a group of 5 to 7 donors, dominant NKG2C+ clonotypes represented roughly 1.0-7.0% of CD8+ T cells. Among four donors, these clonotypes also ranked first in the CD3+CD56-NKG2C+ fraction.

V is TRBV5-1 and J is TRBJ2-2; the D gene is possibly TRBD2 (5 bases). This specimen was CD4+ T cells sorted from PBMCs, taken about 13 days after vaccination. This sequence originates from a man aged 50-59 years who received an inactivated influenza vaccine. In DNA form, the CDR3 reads TGCGCCAGCAGCGAACCTATAAAAGCGCGGGCCGGGGAGCTGTTTTTT. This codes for CASSEPIKARAGELFF.